Listed below are T cell receptor beta chains from one sample, sequenced in a study of response to subunit inactivated influenza vaccine. TCRdb reprocessed the RT-PCR reads via MiXCR and lists one record per CDR3 protein. The sample lists some 550,000 distinct CDR3 sequences; 20% to 25% were seen once. The same data also went into a second study, on T cells expressing NK-cell markers.

This specimen was CD4+ T cells sorted from PBMCs, taken 12 days after vaccination. Receptors originate from a man aged 45-65 years who received an inactivated influenza vaccine. Both conserved end residues are part of each CDR3. D genes are given only for firm matches.

j_gene: TRBJ2-3; v_gene: TRBV10-3; d_gene: NA; CDR3aa: CAISEEAWAGTDTQYF
j_gene: TRBJ1-1; v_gene: TRBV9; d_gene: NA; CDR3aa: CASSDTGPTEAFF
j_gene: TRBJ2-1; v_gene: TRBV11-3; d_gene: NA; CDR3aa: CASSRVDGEQFF
j_gene: TRBJ1-1; v_gene: TRBV4-1; d_gene: NA; CDR3aa: CASSQDLTGEAFF
j_gene: TRBJ2-7; v_gene: TRBV20-1; d_gene: NA; CDR3aa: CSARRTTSYEQYF
j_gene: TRBJ2-1; v_gene: TRBV12-3/TRBV12-4; d_gene: TRBD2; CDR3aa: CASSLSTSDHEQFF
j_gene: TRBJ2-1; v_gene: TRBV12-3/TRBV12-4; d_gene: TRBD1; CDR3aa: CASIKRAGGHEQFF
j_gene: TRBJ2-5; v_gene: TRBV19; d_gene: NA; CDR3aa: CASSMARQQETQYF
j_gene: TRBJ2-2; v_gene: TRBV20-1; d_gene: TRBD2; CDR3aa: CAWGGRALDTGELFF
j_gene: TRBJ2-1; v_gene: TRBV12-3/TRBV12-4; d_gene: TRBD1; CDR3aa: CASRTGTGSYNEQFF
j_gene: TRBJ2-1; v_gene: TRBV11-2; d_gene: NA; CDR3aa: CASSLVTYNEQFF
j_gene: TRBJ2-5; v_gene: TRBV28; d_gene: TRBD1; CDR3aa: CASSWTGTGGSPQETQYF
j_gene: TRBJ2-1; v_gene: TRBV12-5; d_gene: NA; CDR3aa: CASGLGANEQFF
j_gene: TRBJ2-3; v_gene: TRBV2; d_gene: NA; CDR3aa: CASILIFSTDTQYF
j_gene: TRBJ2-3; v_gene: TRBV20-1; d_gene: NA; CDR3aa: CSATAGSTDTQYF
j_gene: TRBJ2-5; v_gene: TRBV3-1; d_gene: NA; CDR3aa: CASSQGKGTQYF
j_gene: TRBJ2-3; v_gene: TRBV28; d_gene: TRBD2; CDR3aa: CASSSGTSGRYTDTQYF
j_gene: TRBJ2-7; v_gene: TRBV20-1; d_gene: TRBD2; CDR3aa: CSARVGASGRIEQYF
j_gene: TRBJ2-1; v_gene: TRBV7-9; d_gene: TRBD2; CDR3aa: CASSLTSGFYNEQFF
j_gene: TRBJ2-7; v_gene: TRBV20-1; d_gene: TRBD2; CDR3aa: CSARPSGSYEQYF
j_gene: TRBJ2-7; v_gene: TRBV5-1; d_gene: TRBD2; CDR3aa: CASSLAIYYTSGGREQYF
j_gene: TRBJ1-5; v_gene: TRBV28; d_gene: NA; CDR3aa: CASKLGTLNQPQHF
j_gene: TRBJ2-1; v_gene: TRBV7-8; d_gene: TRBD2; CDR3aa: CASSTRLAGLGEQFF
j_gene: TRBJ2-7; v_gene: TRBV7-2; d_gene: NA; CDR3aa: CASSLWQFYEQYF
j_gene: TRBJ2-7; v_gene: TRBV20-1; d_gene: TRBD2; CDR3aa: CSADGASGGDSYEQYF
j_gene: TRBJ2-1; v_gene: TRBV29-1; d_gene: NA; CDR3aa: CSVGAGGGNEQFF
j_gene: TRBJ2-2; v_gene: TRBV6-1; d_gene: NA; CDR3aa: CASSRDWANTGELFF
j_gene: TRBJ2-7; v_gene: TRBV29-1; d_gene: TRBD2; CDR3aa: CSVVGTSGTYEQYF
j_gene: TRBJ2-3; v_gene: TRBV4-3; d_gene: TRBD1; CDR3aa: CASSQSQGADTQYF
j_gene: TRBJ2-3; v_gene: TRBV29-1; d_gene: TRBD2; CDR3aa: CSALPGLAGLVITDTQYF
j_gene: TRBJ1-1; v_gene: TRBV29-1; d_gene: TRBD1; CDR3aa: CSVDRTGMEAFF
j_gene: TRBJ2-7; v_gene: TRBV9; d_gene: TRBD2; CDR3aa: CASSDKAGSSYEQYF
j_gene: TRBJ2-7; v_gene: TRBV30; d_gene: NA; CDR3aa: CAWSFTVGYEQYF
j_gene: TRBJ1-2; v_gene: TRBV20-1; d_gene: TRBD1; CDR3aa: CSARGGDYGYTF
j_gene: TRBJ1-2; v_gene: TRBV2; d_gene: NA; CDR3aa: CASSGAGVVYGYTF
j_gene: TRBJ2-1; v_gene: TRBV18; d_gene: TRBD2; CDR3aa: CASSPPTAGTYNEQFF
j_gene: TRBJ1-1; v_gene: TRBV7-9; d_gene: NA; CDR3aa: CASSLALSRLNIEAFF
j_gene: TRBJ1-5; v_gene: TRBV6-2/TRBV6-3; d_gene: NA; CDR3aa: CASSYYSNQPQHF
j_gene: TRBJ2-3; v_gene: TRBV7-2; d_gene: NA; CDR3aa: CASSLGGGLHHTQYF
j_gene: TRBJ2-3; v_gene: TRBV3-1; d_gene: TRBD2; CDR3aa: CASSQDYGGGAVADTQYF
j_gene: TRBJ1-2; v_gene: TRBV12-3/TRBV12-4; d_gene: NA; CDR3aa: CASSFSGDYGYTF